This section outlines one TCR beta chain sequence together with its context. Assay used: immunoSEQ multiplex PCR; TCRdb lists only in-frame clones, some missing. The sample includes about 1.5 million clones, approximately 97% of them seen just once. This sample was included in a study of shared clonotypes between healthy human individuals. Per germline, CDR1 GTSNPN and CDR2 SVGIG (reference sequence). CDR3 length: 13 residues. Trimming removed 5 bases at V and 1 base at J, with 11 bases between. The sequence derives from a man between 25 and 39 years old in good health. Sequences were obtained from naive CD4+ T cells sorted from blood. As for subset: CD45RA+ positively selected. The rearrangement joins TRBV30 to TRBJ1-1; D is possibly TRBD1 (5 bases). CDR3 amino acids: CAWQAGGNTEAFF. CDR3 DNA sequence: TGTGCCTGGCAGGCCGGGGGGAACACTGAAGCTTTCTTT. Complete variable domain (other parts from reference TRBV30 and TRBJ1-1): SQTIHQWPATLVQPVGSPLSLECTVEGTSNPNLYWYRQAAGRGLQLLFYSVGIGQISSEVPQNLSASRPQDRQFILSSKKLLLSDSGFYLCAWQAGGNTEAFFGQGTRLTVV.